Listed below are T cell receptor beta chains from one sample, sequenced in a study of CD8+ T cells in alopecia areata. The protocol was immunoSEQ multiplex PCR, while the TCRdb copy is restricted to in-frame clones and leaves out a portion. Here the sample spans over 200,000 clones, approximately 52% being singletons. Source: CD4+ T cells sorted from blood, taken at week 0. The receptors were sampled from a human donor with alopecia areata. Each CDR3 is given with its conserved first and last residue. A D gene is named only where the DNA matches it firmly. The size entry is marked missing in some rows and otherwise reads once, few, many or a size class.

j_gene: TRBJ1-2; d_gene: .; v_gene: TRBV30; abundance: .; CDR3aa: CAWSNWGGYTF; CDR3nt: TGTGCCTGGAGTAATTGGGGTGGCTACACCTTC
j_gene: TRBJ2-1; d_gene: TRBD2; v_gene: TRBV30; abundance: .; CDR3aa: CAWGKRGRIYYNEQFF; CDR3nt: TGTGCCTGGGGTAAACGCGGGAGGATCTACTACAATGAGCAGTTCTTC
j_gene: TRBJ1-2; d_gene: .; v_gene: TRBV27; abundance: .; CDR3aa: CASSPGTAANYGYTF; CDR3nt: TGTGCCAGCAGTCCCGGGACCGCGGCTAACTATGGCTACACCTTC
j_gene: TRBJ2-7; d_gene: TRBD2; v_gene: TRBV29-1; abundance: .; CDR3aa: CSVTAGLAGYEQYF; CDR3nt: TGCAGCGTGACTGCGGGACTAGCGGGGTATGAGCAGTACTTC
j_gene: TRBJ2-2; d_gene: .; v_gene: TRBV11-2; abundance: .; CDR3aa: CASSFVRPGSPGELFF; CDR3nt: TGTGCCAGCAGCTTTGTTCGCCCAGGCTCACCCGGGGAGCTGTTTTTT
j_gene: TRBJ1-1; d_gene: .; v_gene: TRBV29-1; abundance: .; CDR3aa: CSVVRTAEAFF; CDR3nt: TGCAGCGTTGTAAGGACAGCTGAAGCTTTCTTT
j_gene: TRBJ1-1; d_gene: TRBD1; v_gene: TRBV5-1; abundance: .; CDR3aa: CASSSGKGQVMNTEAFF; CDR3nt: TGCGCCAGCAGCTCTGGAAAGGGACAGGTCATGAACACTGAAGCTTTCTTT
j_gene: TRBJ2-3; d_gene: .; v_gene: TRBV20-1; abundance: .; CDR3aa: CSVGADTQYF; CDR3nt: TGCAGTGTTGGGGCAGATACGCAGTATTTT
j_gene: TRBJ1-4; d_gene: .; v_gene: TRBV7-9; abundance: few; CDR3aa: CASSLWGEKLFF; CDR3nt: TGTGCCAGCAGCTTATGGGGTGAAAAACTGTTTTTT
j_gene: TRBJ1-1; d_gene: TRBD1; v_gene: TRBV4-1; abundance: once; CDR3aa: CASSQESTGDTEAFF; CDR3nt: TGCGCCAGCAGCCAAGAAAGTACAGGGGACACTGAAGCTTTCTTT
j_gene: TRBJ1-2; d_gene: .; v_gene: TRBV29-1; abundance: .; CDR3aa: CSAVGGGGYTF; CDR3nt: TGCAGCGCCGTAGGGGGGGGCGGCTACACCTTC
j_gene: TRBJ2-5; d_gene: .; v_gene: TRBV29-1; abundance: few; CDR3aa: CSVGDLQETQYF; CDR3nt: TGCAGCGTGGGGGACTTGCAAGAGACCCAGTACTTC
j_gene: TRBJ1-5; d_gene: .; v_gene: TRBV27; abundance: .; CDR3aa: CASSPLEGPQPQHF; CDR3nt: TGTGCCAGCAGCCCCTTAGAGGGTCCCCAGCCCCAGCATTTT
j_gene: TRBJ1-1; d_gene: .; v_gene: TRBV6-1; abundance: .; CDR3aa: CASGAYTEAFF; CDR3nt: TGTGCCAGCGGGGCGTACACTGAAGCTTTCTTT
j_gene: TRBJ1-5; d_gene: TRBD1; v_gene: TRBV7-3; abundance: .; CDR3aa: CASSSTGNQPQHF; CDR3nt: TGTGCCAGCAGCTCGACAGGGAACCAGCCCCAGCATTTT
j_gene: TRBJ2-2; d_gene: .; v_gene: TRBV4-1; abundance: .; CDR3aa: CASSPGRVNTGELFF; CDR3nt: TGCGCCAGCAGCCCGGGACGGGTAAACACCGGGGAGCTGTTTTTT
j_gene: TRBJ2-1; d_gene: .; v_gene: TRBV4-1; abundance: many; CDR3aa: CASSQLDMGFSYNEQFF; CDR3nt: TGCGCCAGCAGCCAGTTGGACATGGGGTTCTCCTACAATGAGCAGTTCTTC
j_gene: TRBJ2-5; d_gene: .; v_gene: TRBV2; abundance: .; CDR3aa: CASIKGVLGETQYF; CDR3nt: TGTGCCAGCATAAAGGGAGTCCTGGGGGAGACCCAGTACTTC
j_gene: TRBJ1-1; d_gene: .; v_gene: TRBV7-9; abundance: .; CDR3aa: CASSPRWDSNTEAFF; CDR3nt: TGTGCCAGCAGCCCCCGTTGGGACTCGAACACTGAAGCTTTCTTT
j_gene: TRBJ2-2; d_gene: TRBD2; v_gene: TRBV5-6; abundance: .; CDR3aa: CASSRRTSGRNTGELFF; CDR3nt: TGTGCCAGCAGCCGGAGGACTAGCGGACGGAACACCGGGGAGCTGTTTTTT
j_gene: TRBJ1-1; d_gene: .; v_gene: TRBV7-8; abundance: .; CDR3aa: CASSLVGQPNTEAFF; CDR3nt: TGTGCCAGCAGCTTAGTCGGACAACCGAACACTGAAGCTTTCTTT
j_gene: TRBJ2-1; d_gene: TRBD2; v_gene: TRBV30; abundance: once; CDR3aa: CAWSYAGGYNEQFF; CDR3nt: TGTGCCTGGAGCTACGCGGGAGGGTACAATGAGCAGTTCTTC
j_gene: TRBJ2-3; d_gene: TRBD2; v_gene: TRBV2; abundance: .; CDR3aa: CASRASGTTDTQYF; CDR3nt: TGTGCCAGCAGGGCTAGCGGGACCACAGATACGCAGTATTTT
j_gene: TRBJ1-1; d_gene: .; v_gene: TRBV7-9; abundance: few; CDR3aa: CASSRTDYTEAFF; CDR3nt: TGTGCCAGCAGCCGGACAGACTACACTGAAGCTTTCTTT
j_gene: TRBJ2-1; d_gene: .; v_gene: TRBV14; abundance: .; CDR3aa: CASSQGPNNEQFF; CDR3nt: TGTGCCAGCAGCCAAGGCCCGAACAATGAGCAGTTCTTC
j_gene: TRBJ2-3; d_gene: .; v_gene: TRBV5-1; abundance: .; CDR3aa: CASSLGKRDLNSNTQYF; CDR3nt: TGCGCCAGCAGCCTGGGTAAGAGGGACTTGAATTCCAATACGCAGTATTTT
j_gene: TRBJ1-2; d_gene: .; v_gene: TRBV5-1; abundance: few; CDR3aa: CASSIGPRANYGYTF; CDR3nt: TGCGCCAGCAGCATCGGACCGAGAGCTAACTATGGCTACACCTTC
j_gene: TRBJ2-5; d_gene: .; v_gene: TRBV9; abundance: .; CDR3aa: CASSVTPGAQETQYF; CDR3nt: TGTGCCAGCAGCGTCACCCCGGGGGCGCAAGAGACCCAGTACTTC
j_gene: TRBJ2-3; d_gene: .; v_gene: TRBV7-2; abundance: once; CDR3aa: CASSLARAIRDTQYF; CDR3nt: TGTGCCAGCAGCTTAGCGCGAGCCATCAGAGATACGCAGTATTTT
j_gene: TRBJ1-1; d_gene: .; v_gene: TRBV30; abundance: .; CDR3aa: CAWSNGGNTEAFF; CDR3nt: TGTGCCTGGAGTAACGGGGGGAACACTGAAGCTTTCTTT
j_gene: TRBJ1-1; d_gene: TRBD1; v_gene: TRBV30; abundance: .; CDR3aa: CAWGTGVTEAFF; CDR3nt: TGTGCCTGGGGGACAGGGGTCACTGAAGCTTTCTTT
j_gene: TRBJ2-5; d_gene: TRBD1; v_gene: TRBV10-3; abundance: few; CDR3aa: CATSGQIQETQYF; CDR3nt: TGTGCCACCTCGGGACAGATACAAGAGACCCAGTACTTC
j_gene: TRBJ2-4; d_gene: TRBD1; v_gene: TRBV6-5; abundance: few; CDR3aa: CASGRDRDRDSIQYF; CDR3nt: TGTGCCAGCGGCCGGGATCGGGACAGGGATAGCATTCAGTACTTC
j_gene: TRBJ2-7; d_gene: TRBD1; v_gene: TRBV29-1; abundance: .; CDR3aa: CSVVRGQGAKEQYF; CDR3nt: TGCAGCGTGGTTCGGGGACAGGGGGCGAAGGAGCAGTACTTC
j_gene: TRBJ2-7; d_gene: .; v_gene: TRBV30; abundance: few; CDR3aa: CAWDGSSYEQYF; CDR3nt: TGTGCCTGGGACGGGTCATCCTACGAGCAGTACTTC
j_gene: TRBJ1-1; d_gene: .; v_gene: TRBV18; abundance: few; CDR3aa: CASLGQRNTEAFF; CDR3nt: TGTGCCAGCCTAGGACAGCGGAACACTGAAGCTTTCTTT
j_gene: TRBJ2-3; d_gene: TRBD2; v_gene: TRBV7-9; abundance: .; CDR3aa: CASSYQGSGRYTDTQYF; CDR3nt: TGTGCCAGCAGCTATCAGGGAAGCGGGAGGTACACAGATACGCAGTATTTT
j_gene: TRBJ1-2; d_gene: .; v_gene: TRBV5-1; abundance: few; CDR3aa: CASSPREINYGYTF; CDR3nt: TGCGCCAGCAGCCCCAGGGAGATTAACTATGGCTACACCTTC
j_gene: TRBJ2-2; d_gene: .; v_gene: TRBV30; abundance: .; CDR3aa: CAWSREGSFLNTGELFF; CDR3nt: TGTGCCTGGAGTAGAGAGGGGAGTTTCCTGAACACCGGGGAGCTGTTTTTT
j_gene: TRBJ1-6; d_gene: TRBD1; v_gene: TRBV9; abundance: .; CDR3aa: CASSGTGGRYNSPLHF; CDR3nt: TGTGCCAGCAGCGGAACAGGGGGCAGGTATAATTCACCCCTCCACTTT
j_gene: TRBJ1-2; d_gene: .; v_gene: TRBV10-3; abundance: .; CDR3aa: CAISESEGYGYTF; CDR3nt: TGTGCCATCAGTGAGTCGGAGGGGTATGGCTACACCTTC
j_gene: TRBJ1-2; d_gene: .; v_gene: TRBV5-6; abundance: .; CDR3aa: CASRGPYGYTF; CDR3nt: TGTGCCAGCAGAGGGCCCTATGGCTACACCTTC
j_gene: TRBJ2-5; d_gene: .; v_gene: TRBV4-1; abundance: .; CDR3aa: CASSQDDGETQYF; CDR3nt: TGCGCCAGCAGCCAGGACGACGGGGAGACCCAGTACTTC